This TCR beta chain comes out of a study of OX40 agonist ivuxolimab in advanced cancers. V shed 3 bases, J shed 6 bases, and the junction held 9 bases outside the gene matches. The CDR3 runs to 15 residues. Germline V gives CDR1 MDHEN, CDR2 SYDVKM. TCRdb's copy holds only in-frame clones and misses some; the assay was immunoSEQ multiplex PCR. The sample includes some 69,000 clones, about nine tenths of them seen just once. Study results and caveats: In the 0.1 to 3.0 mg/kg range, CD4+ and CD8+ blood T cells had expanded clonally by week 6.

With respect to this clone: Its antigen is still unknown.

Sequenced here: CD4+ or CD8+ T cells sorted from blood, sampled in a trial of the OX40 agonist ivuxolimab. The receptor's source is an adult with an advanced solid tumor such as melanoma, head and neck, liver or kidney cancer. The chain carries TRBV28 and TRBJ2-3, with 7 bases lining up with TRBD1. CDR3 in DNA: TGTGCCAGCAGTTTGTCGGACAGGAATCGGGATACGCAGTATTTT. As protein: CASSLSDRNRDTQYF.